This entry lists 28 T cell receptor beta chains sequenced from one sample in a study of response to subunit inactivated influenza vaccine. TCRdb used MiXCR to reprocess the RT-PCR reads, holding one entry per CDR3 protein. The sample has 600,000 to 700,000 distinct CDR3 sequences, roughly 15% seen once. The sample consisted of PBMCs from blood, taken about 14 days before vaccination. The origin of the receptors is a man aged 50-59 years who received an inactivated influenza vaccine.

This clonotype showed up many times. The chain employs TRBV29-1 and TRBJ2-3; tentatively, D is TRBD1 (6 bases). CDR3 length: 15 residues. Germline CDR1 SQVTM, CDR2 ANQGSEA. Deletions cut 6 bases from V and 2 bases from J, with 18 bases between. As DNA, the CDR3 is TGCAGCGTCGCCCGACAGGAGCTTTACACAGATACGCAGTATTTT. This sequence encodes CSVARQELYTDTQYF.

This clonotype came up once. The J gene is TRBJ2-7, the V gene TRBV6-1; the match to TRBD1 covers 7 bases. CDR1 and CDR2 (germline): MNHNS, SASEGT. The CDR3 runs to 15 residues. V gave up 6 bases and J gave up 2 bases; unmatched junction bases: 10. The CDR3 reads CASSHDRDIPYEQYF. The CDR3 region has the DNA TGTGCCAGCAGCCACGACAGGGATATTCCCTACGAGCAGTACTTC.

This clonotype has only a few counts. The gene calls are TRBV28 and TRBJ1-1, with unresolved D. V was cut by 3 bases and J by 0 bases, with 8 bases left in between. In germline, CDR1 is MDHEN, CDR2 SYDVKM. The CDR3 extends over 14 amino acids. The CDR3 nucleotides read TGTGCCAGCAGTTTCGAGGAACTGAACACTGAAGCTTTCTTT. Its translation is CASSFEELNTEAFF.

The rearrangement uses TRBV20-1 and TRBJ1-2; 9 bases align to TRBD1. CDR3 length equals 13 residues. Per germline, CDR1 DFQATT and CDR2 SNEGSKA (reference sequence). CDR3 sequence reads: CITGGGRDYGYTF. The DNA of the CDR3 is TGCATAACAGGGGGCGGGAGGGACTATGGCTACACCTTC.

V and J are TRBV4-1 and TRBJ1-2; the D is unclear. Germline CDR1 MGHRA, CDR2 YSYEKL. The CDR3 covers 15 residues. Trimming left V 0 bases short and J 4 bases short, with 12 bases between. The chain's CDR3 is CASSQDGAARYGYTF. In DNA form, the CDR3 reads TGCGCCAGCAGCCAAGATGGAGCAGCCCGCTATGGCTACACCTTC.

The chain uses TRBV11-2 and TRBJ2-5; D might be TRBD1 (6 bases). The V end lost 6 bases, the J end lost 5 bases, and 19 bases lay between the germline ends. This CDR3 has 15 residues. In germline, CDR1 is SGHAT, CDR2 FQNNGV. For the CDR3, the DNA is TGTGCCAGCAGGCCTAACGTACGGCAGGGGGAGACCCAGTACTTC. This encodes CASRPNVRQGETQYF.

This rearrangement joins TRBV7-3 to TRBJ2-1, with D unclear. Germline V gene data show CDR1 as SGHTA and CDR2 as FQGTGA. Between the trimmed V and J ends, which lost 5 bases and 3 bases, there was a span of 14 bases. This CDR3 is 15 amino acids long. The CDR3 nucleotides are TGTGCCAGCAGCCCCTCCCGAGGCAGCTACAATGAGCAGTTCTTC. Protein: CASSPSRGSYNEQFF.

This rearrangement joins TRBV12-3 or TRBV12-4 to TRBJ1-4; TRBD1 agrees at 7 bases. This CDR3 region has 15 residues. Trimming took 3 bases from V and 5 from J; bases not matched to a gene: 6. CDR3 protein: CASSLSGQRNEKLFF. The CDR3 nucleotides are TGTGCCAGCAGTTTGTCGGGACAGAGGAATGAAAAACTGTTTTTT.

Ten or more counts support this clonotype. V is TRBV2 and J is TRBJ2-7, with D perhaps TRBD1 or TRBD2 (6 bases each). Germline V gene data show CDR1 as SNHLY and CDR2 as FYNNEI. The V gene lost 6 bases and the J gene lost 3 bases, with 15 bases spanning the gap. The length of the CDR3 is 14 residues. CDR3 bases: TGTGCCAGCAGGCGGGACAAACCGAACTACGAGCAGTACTTC. Residues: CASRRDKPNYEQYF. Based on the CDR3 plus reference TRBV2 and TRBJ2-7, the full variable domain is EPEVTQTPSHQVTQMGQEVILRCVPISNHLYFYWYRQILGQKVEFLVSFYNNEISEKSEIFDDQFSVERPDGSNFTLKIRSTKLEDSAMYFCASRRDKPNYEQYFGPGTRLTVT.

The rearrangement links TRBV9 to TRBJ2-4, with D unclear. Germline V CDR1 and CDR2: SGDLS, YYNGEE. The CDR3 has 15 amino acids. The germline V and J ends were trimmed by 5 bases and 0 bases, with 12 bases remaining between them. Here the CDR3 DNA reads TGTGCCAGCAGGGTACCGACTCTAGCCAAAAACATTCAGTACTTC. Its translation is CASRVPTLAKNIQYF.

J is TRBJ1-6 and V is TRBV28, with 7 positions matching TRBD1. This CDR3 has 14 amino acids. Germline CDR1 reads MDHEN; CDR2 reads SYDVKM. After removal of 8 bases from V and 7 bases from J, the junction contained 8 bases not matched to a gene. The DNA for the CDR3 is TGTGCCAGCTGGGTGACAGGGCGGAATTCACCCCTCCACTTT. It translates to CASWVTGRNSPLHF.

V usage is TRBV5-6 and J usage is TRBJ2-5; 8 positions match TRBD2. The CDR3 runs 16 residues. Per germline, CDR1 SGHDT and CDR2 YYEEEE. Trimming removed 0 bases from V and 6 bases from J; junction bases left unmatched: 10. CDR3 coding DNA: TGTGCCAGCAGCTTGGTTGCGGGGGGCGGCGGAAAGACCCAGTACTTC. Amino acid sequence: CASSLVAGGGGKTQYF.

This clonotype was detected only a few times. The rearrangement uses TRBV20-1 and TRBJ2-2; the D is unclear. Trimming pared 4 bases from V and 8 bases from J, leaving 11 bases between. Looked up from germline, CDR1 is DFQATT and CDR2 is SNEGSKA (reference sequence). CDR3 size: 12 residues. The CDR3 here is CSATSPSGELFF. CDR3 sequence (DNA): TGCAGTGCTACAAGTCCGTCGGGGGAGCTGTTTTTT.

This clonotype was seen a few times. V gene TRBV12-5 combines with J gene TRBJ2-2; TRBD1 matches 11 bases. Germline V gives CDR1 LGHNT, CDR2 FRNRAP. CDR3 length: 16 residues. With 3 bases clipped from V and 3 bases from J, the junction kept 3 bases outside the gene matches. The chain's CDR3 is CASGLGQGADTGELFF. CDR3 sequence (DNA): TGTGCTAGTGGTTTAGGACAGGGGGCGGACACCGGGGAGCTGTTTTTT.

The table lists this clonotype with many counts. The rearrangement links TRBV29-1 to TRBJ2-1, with TRBD2 matching 10 bases. Germline-derived CDR1 and CDR2 are SQVTM and ANQGSEA. CDR3 size: 19 residues. The J segment lost 6 bases and the V segment lost 5 bases, leaving 22 bases of the junction unmatched. The CDR3 sequence: CSVIQGAIAGGPLGNEQFF. CDR3 in DNA: TGCAGCGTTATCCAGGGTGCGATAGCGGGAGGACCCCTGGGCAATGAGCAGTTCTTC.

This clonotype has a count of ten or more. The rearrangement uses TRBV29-1 and TRBJ2-1; no clear D gene. The V end lost 7 bases, the J end lost 6 bases, and 13 bases lay between the germline ends. Per the germline V gene, CDR1 is SQVTM and CDR2 is ANQGSEA. This CDR3 comprises 12 residues. CDR3 DNA: TGCAGCGGCCGGACCCAATTCAATGAGCAGTTCTTC. It specifies CSGRTQFNEQFF.

In this sample, this clonotype turned up a few times. The chain is built from TRBV28 and TRBJ1-3; D gene uncertain. Germline CDR1 is MDHEN and CDR2 is SYDVKM. The CDR3 has 14 amino acids. V shed 6 bases and J shed 2 bases, with 11 bases lying between them. The CDR3 region has the DNA TGTGCCAGCAGCACATCTGAGGCTGGAAACACCATATATTTT. This sequence encodes CASSTSEAGNTIYF. The whole variable domain, remainder taken from reference TRBV28 and TRBJ1-3, is DVKVTQSSRYLVKRTGEKVFLECVQDMDHENMFWYRQDPGLGLRLIYFSYDVKMKEKGDIPEGYSVSREKKERFSLILESASTNQTSMYLCASSTSEAGNTIYFGEGSWLTVV.

This clonotype was observed many times. The chain uses TRBV30 and TRBJ1-4; a weak D match, TRBD1 (6 bases). Trimming pared 8 bases from V and 7 bases from J, leaving 14 bases between. CDR1 GTSNPN and CDR2 SVGIG come from the germline V gene (reference sequence). The CDR3 is made up of 12 amino acids. This CDR3 reads CAGAGDSEKLFF. CDR3 sequence (DNA): TGTGCCGGGGCAGGGGATTCTGAAAAACTGTTTTTT.

This clonotype was recorded a few times. The chain carries TRBV19 and TRBJ2-3, with D perhaps TRBD1 (5 bases). Trimming removed 5 bases at V and 3 bases at J, with 12 bases between. There are 14 residues in the CDR3. The germline V gene has CDR1 LNHDA and CDR2 SQIVND (reference sequence). CDR3 sequence: CASSPIGATDTQYF. CDR3 nucleotide sequence: TGTGCCAGTAGTCCCATTGGGGCAACAGATACGCAGTATTTT.

This clonotype was seen a handful of times. This chain links TRBV7-2 with TRBJ1-1; D call uncertain. The V and J ends lost 5 bases and 11 bases respectively, with 21 bases between them. In germline, CDR1 is SGHTA, CDR2 FQGNSA. The CDR3 runs 14 residues. The CDR3 loop reads CASSTQSAGFGAFF. CDR3 bases: TGTGCCAGCAGCACACAGTCGGCGGGGTTCGGCGCTTTCTTT.

This clonotype showed up many times. The J gene is TRBJ1-4, the V gene TRBV7-2; D is perhaps TRBD1 (5 bases). The V gene lost 6 bases and the J gene lost 4 bases, with 12 bases spanning the gap. From germline, CDR1 is SGHTA and CDR2 FQGNSA. The CDR3 contains 14 residues. The DNA for the CDR3 is TGTGCCAGCAGTTTGGGGGGAGGTAATGAAAAACTGTTTTTT. This sequence encodes CASSLGGGNEKLFF.

In its sample, this clonotype was seen many times. The rearrangement uses TRBV7-2 and TRBJ2-7; D is perhaps TRBD1 (6 bases). The CDR3 length is 13 residues. The V end lost 5 bases, the J end lost 6 bases, and 14 bases lay between the germline ends. Germline values: CDR1 SGHTA, CDR2 FQGNSA. The CDR3 bases are TGTGCCAGCAGCCAATCAGGGGTTTCCGAGCAGTACTTC. Protein product: CASSQSGVSEQYF.

The chain employs TRBV6-5 and TRBJ2-3, with 7 nucleotides matching TRBD2. The CDR3 runs to 17 residues. Germline loops: CDR1 MNHEY, CDR2 SVGAGI. With 0 bases clipped from V and 3 bases from J, the junction kept 9 bases outside the gene matches. CDR3 in DNA: TGTGCCAGCAGTTACTCGTGGACTAGGGCTAGGACAGATACGCAGTATTTT. Its protein product is CASSYSWTRARTDTQYF.

This clonotype was seen only a few times. The chain has TRBV28 and TRBJ2-5, with a possible D match to TRBD2 (5 bases). Trimming cost V 4 bases and J 4 bases, with 16 bases left between them. Germline V gives CDR1 MDHEN, CDR2 SYDVKM. The CDR3 extends over 15 amino acids. The CDR3 region has the DNA TGTGCCAGCAGTTCGCCCAGCTCTGGGAGAGAGACCCAGTACTTC. This translates into CASSSPSSGRETQYF.

This chain links TRBV20-1 with TRBJ2-1, with TRBD2 identical over 13 bases. Looked up from germline, CDR1 is DFQATT and CDR2 is SNEGSKA (reference sequence). V lost 0 bases and J lost 9; bases outside the gene matches: 5. This CDR3 contains 15 residues. CDR3 region: CSARDGTSGVGEQFF. The CDR3 nucleotides read TGCAGTGCTAGAGACGGGACTAGCGGGGTCGGTGAGCAGTTCTTC.

This chain joins TRBV28 and TRBJ2-1; 7 bases are shared with TRBD2. Germline CDR1 reads MDHEN; CDR2 reads SYDVKM. The CDR3 consists of 13 residues. V gave up 7 bases and J gave up 5 bases; unmatched junction bases: 5. CDR3 region: CASIARENNEQFF. In DNA form, the CDR3 reads TGTGCCAGCATCGCGCGGGAGAACAATGAGCAGTTCTTC.

This clonotype was seen a handful of times. The gene calls are TRBV7-2 and TRBJ2-7; D uncertain. The V gene lost 3 bases and the J gene lost 5 bases, with 14 bases spanning the gap. The germline gives CDR1 SGHTA, CDR2 FQGNSA. The length of the CDR3 is 14 residues. CDR3 protein: CASSFRAVVHEQYF. The DNA of the CDR3 is TGTGCCAGCAGCTTCCGGGCCGTAGTCCACGAGCAGTACTTC.

Here the CDR3 DNA reads TGTGCCAGCAGTCTCTGGACACGTGGAACAGATACGCAGTATTTT. Its translation: CASSLWTRGTDTQYF. The J gene is TRBJ2-3, the V gene TRBV12-3 or TRBV12-4, with D possibly matching TRBD1 (5 bases). CDR3 length: 15 residues. The V end was cut by 5 bases, the J end by 3 bases, with 15 bases between.